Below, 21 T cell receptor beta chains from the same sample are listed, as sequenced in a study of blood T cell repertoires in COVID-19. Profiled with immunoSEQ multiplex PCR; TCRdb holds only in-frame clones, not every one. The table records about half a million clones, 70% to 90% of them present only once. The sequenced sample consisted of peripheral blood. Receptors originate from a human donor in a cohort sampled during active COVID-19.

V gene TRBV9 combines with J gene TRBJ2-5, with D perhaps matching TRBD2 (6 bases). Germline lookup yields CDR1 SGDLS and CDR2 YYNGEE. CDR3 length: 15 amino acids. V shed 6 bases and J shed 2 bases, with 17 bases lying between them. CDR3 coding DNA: TGTGCCAGCACCCAAGTGGGAGGATCTCAAGAGACCCAGTACTTC. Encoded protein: CASTQVGGSQETQYF.

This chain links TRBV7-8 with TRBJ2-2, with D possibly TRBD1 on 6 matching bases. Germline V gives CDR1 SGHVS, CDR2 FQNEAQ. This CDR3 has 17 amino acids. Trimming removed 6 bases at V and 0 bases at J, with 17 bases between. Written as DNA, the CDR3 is TGTGCCAGCAGACCGACCTTGGGACACCCGAACACCGGGGAGCTGTTTTTT. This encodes CASRPTLGHPNTGELFF. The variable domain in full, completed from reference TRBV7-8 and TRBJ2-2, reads GAGVSQSPRYKVAKRGQDVALRCDPISGHVSLFWYQQALGQGPEFLTYFQNEAQLDKSGLPSDRFFAERPEGSVSTLKIQRTQQEDSAVYLCASRPTLGHPNTGELFFGEGSRLTVL.

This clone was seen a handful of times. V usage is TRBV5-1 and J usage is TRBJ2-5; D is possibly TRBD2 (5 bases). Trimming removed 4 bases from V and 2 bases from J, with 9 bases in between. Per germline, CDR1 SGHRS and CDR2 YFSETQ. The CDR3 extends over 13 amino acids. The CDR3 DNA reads TGCGCCAGCAGCAAAAGGGAGCAAGAGACCCAGTACTTC. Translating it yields CASSKREQETQYF.

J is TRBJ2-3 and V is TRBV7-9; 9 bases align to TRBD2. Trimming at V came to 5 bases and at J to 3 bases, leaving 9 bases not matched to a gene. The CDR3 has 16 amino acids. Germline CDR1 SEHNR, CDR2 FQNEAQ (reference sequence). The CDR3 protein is CASSPYSGSRTDTQYF. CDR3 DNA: TGTGCCAGCAGCCCTTATAGCGGGAGTCGGACAGATACGCAGTATTTT.

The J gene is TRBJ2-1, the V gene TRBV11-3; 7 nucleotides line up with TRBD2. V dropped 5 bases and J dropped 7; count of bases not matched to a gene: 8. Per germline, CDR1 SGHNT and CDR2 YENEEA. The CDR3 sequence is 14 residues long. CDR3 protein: CASSQGLEGNEQFF. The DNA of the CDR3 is TGTGCCAGCAGCCAAGGACTAGAAGGGAATGAGCAGTTCTTC. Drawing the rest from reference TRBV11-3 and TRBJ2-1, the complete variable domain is EAGVVQSPRYKIIEKKQPVAFWCNPISGHNTLYWYLQNLGQGPELLIRYENEEAVDDSQLPKDRFSAERLKGVDSTLKIQPAELGDSAVYLCASSQGLEGNEQFFGPGTRLTVL.

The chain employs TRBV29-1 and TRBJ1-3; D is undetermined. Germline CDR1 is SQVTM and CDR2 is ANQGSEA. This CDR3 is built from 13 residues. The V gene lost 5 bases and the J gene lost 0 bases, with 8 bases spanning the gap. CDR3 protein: CSVRYSSGNTIYF. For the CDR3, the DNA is TGCAGCGTTAGGTACAGCTCTGGAAACACCATATATTTT.

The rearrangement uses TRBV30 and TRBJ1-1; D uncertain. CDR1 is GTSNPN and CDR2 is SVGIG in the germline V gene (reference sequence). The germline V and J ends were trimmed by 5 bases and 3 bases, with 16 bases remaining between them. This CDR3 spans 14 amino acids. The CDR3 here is CAWVLSRGDTEAFF. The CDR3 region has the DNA TGTGCCTGGGTCCTGTCGCGGGGAGACACTGAAGCTTTCTTT.

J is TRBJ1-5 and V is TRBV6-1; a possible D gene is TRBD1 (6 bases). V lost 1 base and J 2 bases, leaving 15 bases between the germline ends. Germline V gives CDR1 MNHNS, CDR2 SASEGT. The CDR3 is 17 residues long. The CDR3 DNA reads TGTGCCAGCAGTGAAGATTTGGTTGCAGGGGGCAATCAGCCCCAGCATTTT. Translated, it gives CASSEDLVAGGNQPQHF.

This CDR3 reads CASSLQYRADEKLFF. The CDR3 DNA is TGTGCCAGCAGCTTACAATACAGGGCGGATGAAAAACTGTTTTTT. The chain couples TRBV7-2 to TRBJ1-4; D is perhaps TRBD1 (6 bases). This CDR3 has 15 amino acids. Between the trimmed V and J ends, which lost 2 bases and 6 bases, there was a span of 13 bases. Germline CDR1 is SGHTA and CDR2 is FQGNSA.

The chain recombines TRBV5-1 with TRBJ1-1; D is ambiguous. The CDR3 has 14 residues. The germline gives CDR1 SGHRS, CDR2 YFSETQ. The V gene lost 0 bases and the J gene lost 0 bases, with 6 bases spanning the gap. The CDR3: CASSLARLNTEAFF. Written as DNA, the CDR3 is TGCGCCAGCAGCTTGGCCAGGCTGAACACTGAAGCTTTCTTT.

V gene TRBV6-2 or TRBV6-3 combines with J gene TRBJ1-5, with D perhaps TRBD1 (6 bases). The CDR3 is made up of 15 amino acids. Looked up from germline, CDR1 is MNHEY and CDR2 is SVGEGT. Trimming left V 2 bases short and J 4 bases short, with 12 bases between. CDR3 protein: CASSYHPTGNQPQHF. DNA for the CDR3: TGTGCCAGCAGTTACCATCCTACAGGGAATCAGCCCCAGCATTTT.

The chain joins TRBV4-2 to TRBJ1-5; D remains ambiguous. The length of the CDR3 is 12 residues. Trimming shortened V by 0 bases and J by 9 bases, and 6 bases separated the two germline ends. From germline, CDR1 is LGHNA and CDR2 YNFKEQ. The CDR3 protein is CASSQDRGPQHF. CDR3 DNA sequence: TGTGCCAGCAGCCAAGATCGGGGGCCCCAGCATTTT.

The CDR3 DNA is TGTGCCAGCCGCGGGGACGTCTATGGCTACACCTTC. Translation gives CASRGDVYGYTF. The chain is built from TRBV27 and TRBJ1-2, with a tentative D call TRBD1 (5 bases). The germline V gene has CDR1 MNHEY and CDR2 SMNVEV (reference sequence). Deletions cut 8 bases from V and 4 bases from J, with 11 bases between. The CDR3 consists of 12 residues.

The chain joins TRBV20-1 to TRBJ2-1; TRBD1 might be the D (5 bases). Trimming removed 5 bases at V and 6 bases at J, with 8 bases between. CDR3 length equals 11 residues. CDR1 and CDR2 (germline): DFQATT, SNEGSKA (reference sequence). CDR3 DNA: TGCAGTGCTCTCCAGGGCAATGAGCAGTTCTTC. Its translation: CSALQGNEQFF.

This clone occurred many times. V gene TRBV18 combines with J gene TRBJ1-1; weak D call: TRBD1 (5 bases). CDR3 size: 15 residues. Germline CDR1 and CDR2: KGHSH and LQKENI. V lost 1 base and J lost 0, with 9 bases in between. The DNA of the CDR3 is TGTGCCAGCTCACCACTCGACAGCATGAACACTGAAGCTTTCTTT. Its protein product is CASSPLDSMNTEAFF. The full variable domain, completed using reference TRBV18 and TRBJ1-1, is NAGVMQNPRHLVRRRGQEARLRCSPMKGHSHVYWYRQLPEEGLKFMVYLQKENIIDESGMPKERFSAEFPKEGPSILRIQQVVRGDSAAYFCASSPLDSMNTEAFFGQGTRLTVV.

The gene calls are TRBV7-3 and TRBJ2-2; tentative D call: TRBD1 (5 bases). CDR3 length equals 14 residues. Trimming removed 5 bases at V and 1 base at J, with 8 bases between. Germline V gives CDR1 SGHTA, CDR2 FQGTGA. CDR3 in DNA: TGTGCCAGCAGCCCGACAGAGAACACCGGGGAGCTGTTTTTT. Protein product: CASSPTENTGELFF.

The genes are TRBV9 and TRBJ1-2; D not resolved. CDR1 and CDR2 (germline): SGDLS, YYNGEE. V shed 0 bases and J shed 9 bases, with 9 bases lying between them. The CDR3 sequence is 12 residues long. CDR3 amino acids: CASSVVPGRYTF. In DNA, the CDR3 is TGTGCCAGCAGCGTAGTTCCGGGTCGCTACACCTTC.

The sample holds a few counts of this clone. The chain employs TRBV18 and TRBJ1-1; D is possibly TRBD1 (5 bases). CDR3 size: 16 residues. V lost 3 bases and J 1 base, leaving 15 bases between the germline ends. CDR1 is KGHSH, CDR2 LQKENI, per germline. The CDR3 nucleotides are TGTGCCAGCTCACCTAGGGGCCTCCAGGGGAACACTGAAGCTTTCTTT. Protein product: CASSPRGLQGNTEAFF.

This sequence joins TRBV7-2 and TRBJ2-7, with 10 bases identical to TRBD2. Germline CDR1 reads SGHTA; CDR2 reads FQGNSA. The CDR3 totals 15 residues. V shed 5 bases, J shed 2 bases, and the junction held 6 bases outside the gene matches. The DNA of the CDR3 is TGTGCCAGCAGCGGCCGACTAGCGGGTCCCTACGAGCAGTACTTC. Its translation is CASSGRLAGPYEQYF.

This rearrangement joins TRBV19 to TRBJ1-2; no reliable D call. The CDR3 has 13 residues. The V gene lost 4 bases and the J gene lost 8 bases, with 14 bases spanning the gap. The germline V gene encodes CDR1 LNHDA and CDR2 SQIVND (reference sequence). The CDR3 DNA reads TGTGCCAGTAGTAACAGAATCCTATGGGGCTACACCTTC. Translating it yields CASSNRILWGYTF.

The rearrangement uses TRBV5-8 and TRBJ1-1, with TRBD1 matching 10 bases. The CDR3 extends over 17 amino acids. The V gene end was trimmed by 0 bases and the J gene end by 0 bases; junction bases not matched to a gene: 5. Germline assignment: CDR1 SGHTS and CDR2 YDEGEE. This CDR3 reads CASSLALTGGMNTEAFF. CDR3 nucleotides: TGTGCCAGCAGCTTGGCCTTGACAGGGGGCATGAACACTGAAGCTTTCTTT.